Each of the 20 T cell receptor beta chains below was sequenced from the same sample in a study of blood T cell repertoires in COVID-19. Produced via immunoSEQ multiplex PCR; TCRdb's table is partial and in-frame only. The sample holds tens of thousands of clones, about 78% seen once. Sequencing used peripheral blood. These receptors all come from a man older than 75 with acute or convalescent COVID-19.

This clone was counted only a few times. The CDR3 reads CASSLGGRSYEQYF. DNA for the CDR3: TGTGCCAGCAGCTTGGGAGGTAGATCCTACGAGCAGTACTTC. The rearrangement joins TRBV7-9 to TRBJ2-7; D is perhaps TRBD2 (6 bases). V was trimmed by 3 bases and J by 1 base, leaving 10 bases between them. CDR1 is SEHNR, CDR2 FQNEAQ, per germline (reference sequence). The CDR3 spans 14 residues.

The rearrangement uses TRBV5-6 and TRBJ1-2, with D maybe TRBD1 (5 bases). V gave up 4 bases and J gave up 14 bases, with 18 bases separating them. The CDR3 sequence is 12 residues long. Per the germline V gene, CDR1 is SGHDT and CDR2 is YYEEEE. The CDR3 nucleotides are TGTGCCAGCAGCACGGCCACAGGAGGGTGGACCTTC. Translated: CASSTATGGWTF.

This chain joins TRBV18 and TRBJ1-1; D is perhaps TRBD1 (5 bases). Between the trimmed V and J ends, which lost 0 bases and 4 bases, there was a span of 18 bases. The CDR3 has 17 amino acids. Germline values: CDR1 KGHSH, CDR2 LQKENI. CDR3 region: CASSPPDWTQGATEAFF. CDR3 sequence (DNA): TGTGCCAGCTCACCACCCGATTGGACCCAAGGGGCCACTGAAGCTTTCTTT.

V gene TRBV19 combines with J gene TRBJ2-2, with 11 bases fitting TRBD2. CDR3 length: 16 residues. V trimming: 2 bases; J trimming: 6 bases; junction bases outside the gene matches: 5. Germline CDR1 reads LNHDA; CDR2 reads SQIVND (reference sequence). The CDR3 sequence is CASSIRLAGGSGELFF. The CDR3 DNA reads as TGTGCCAGTAGTATAAGGCTAGCGGGAGGTTCCGGGGAGCTGTTTTTT.

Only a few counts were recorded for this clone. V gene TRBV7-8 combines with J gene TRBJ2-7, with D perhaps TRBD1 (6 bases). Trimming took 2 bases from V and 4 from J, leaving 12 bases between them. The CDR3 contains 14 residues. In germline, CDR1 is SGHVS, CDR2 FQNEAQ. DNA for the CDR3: TGTGCCAGCAGCTTAAATAGACAGGCGTACGAGCAGTACTTC. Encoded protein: CASSLNRQAYEQYF. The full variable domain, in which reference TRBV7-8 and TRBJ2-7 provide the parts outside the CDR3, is GAGVSQSPRYKVAKRGQDVALRCDPISGHVSLFWYQQALGQGPEFLTYFQNEAQLDKSGLPSDRFFAERPEGSVSTLKIQRTQQEDSAVYLCASSLNRQAYEQYFGPGTRLTVT.

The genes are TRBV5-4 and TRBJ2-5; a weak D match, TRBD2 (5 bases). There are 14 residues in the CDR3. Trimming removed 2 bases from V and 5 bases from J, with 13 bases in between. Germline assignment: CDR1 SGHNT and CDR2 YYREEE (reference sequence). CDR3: CASSFLDGEETQYF. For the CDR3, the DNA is TGTGCCAGCAGCTTCCTGGATGGGGAGGAGACCCAGTACTTC.

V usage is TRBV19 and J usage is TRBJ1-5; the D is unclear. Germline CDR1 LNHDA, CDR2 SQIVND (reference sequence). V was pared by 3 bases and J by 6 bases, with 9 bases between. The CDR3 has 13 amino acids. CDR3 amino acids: CASSMKGAQPQHF. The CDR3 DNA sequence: TGTGCCAGTAGTATGAAGGGAGCTCAGCCCCAGCATTTT.

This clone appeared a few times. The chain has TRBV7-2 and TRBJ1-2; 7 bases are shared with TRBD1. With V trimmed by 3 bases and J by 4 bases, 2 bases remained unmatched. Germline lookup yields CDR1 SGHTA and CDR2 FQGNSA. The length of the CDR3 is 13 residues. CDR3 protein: CASSLDRIYGYTF. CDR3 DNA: TGTGCCAGCAGCTTGGACAGGATCTATGGCTACACCTTC.

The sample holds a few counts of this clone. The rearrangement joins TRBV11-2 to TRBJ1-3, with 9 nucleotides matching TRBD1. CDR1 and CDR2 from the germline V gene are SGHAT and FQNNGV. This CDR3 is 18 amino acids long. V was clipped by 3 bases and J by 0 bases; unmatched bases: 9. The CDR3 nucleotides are TGTGCCAGCAGCTTCGGGACAGGGATGACAGGCTCTGGAAACACCATATATTTT. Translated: CASSFGTGMTGSGNTIYF.

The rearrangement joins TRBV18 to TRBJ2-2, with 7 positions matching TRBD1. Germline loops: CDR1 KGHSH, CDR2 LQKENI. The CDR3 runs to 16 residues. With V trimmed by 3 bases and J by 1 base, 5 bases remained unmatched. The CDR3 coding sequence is TGTGCCAGCTCACCTACAGGACAGGTGAACACCGGGGAGCTGTTTTTT. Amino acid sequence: CASSPTGQVNTGELFF.

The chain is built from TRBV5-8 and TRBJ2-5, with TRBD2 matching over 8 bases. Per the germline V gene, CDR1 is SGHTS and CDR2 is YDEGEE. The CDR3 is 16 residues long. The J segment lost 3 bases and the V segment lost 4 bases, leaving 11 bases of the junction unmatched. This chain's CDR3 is CASSRGGSGTKETQYF. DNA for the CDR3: TGTGCCAGCAGCCGGGGTGGTAGCGGGACAAAAGAGACCCAGTACTTC. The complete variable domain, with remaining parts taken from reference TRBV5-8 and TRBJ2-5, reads EAGVTQSPTHLIKTRGQQATLRCSPISGHTSVYWYQQALGLGLQFLLWYDEGEERNRGNFPPRFSGRQFPNYSSELNVNALELEDSALYLCASSRGGSGTKETQYFGPGTRLLVL.

The CDR3 region is CASSALNSQGVYGYTF. The CDR3 bases are TGTGCCAGCAGCGCCCTCAACTCACAGGGAGTCTATGGCTACACCTTC. This chain links TRBV5-4 with TRBJ1-2, with a possible D match to TRBD1 (6 bases). Germline CDR1 reads SGHNT; CDR2 reads YYREEE (reference sequence). This CDR3 spans 16 amino acids. V dropped 4 bases and J dropped 4 bases, with 20 bases sitting between them.

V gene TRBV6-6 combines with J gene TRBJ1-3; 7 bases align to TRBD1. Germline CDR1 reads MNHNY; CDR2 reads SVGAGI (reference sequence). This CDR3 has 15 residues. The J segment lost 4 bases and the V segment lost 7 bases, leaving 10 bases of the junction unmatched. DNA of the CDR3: TGTGCCAGCACTACAGGGGAGGCAGCCGGAAACACCATATATTTT. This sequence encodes CASTTGEAAGNTIYF.

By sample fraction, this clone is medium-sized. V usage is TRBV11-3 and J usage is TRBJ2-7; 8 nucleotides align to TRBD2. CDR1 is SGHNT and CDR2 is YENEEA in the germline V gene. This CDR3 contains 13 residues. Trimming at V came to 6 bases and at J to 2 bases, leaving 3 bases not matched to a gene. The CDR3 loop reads CASRSGGTYEQYF. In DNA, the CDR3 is TGTGCCAGCAGAAGCGGGGGTACCTACGAGCAGTACTTC.

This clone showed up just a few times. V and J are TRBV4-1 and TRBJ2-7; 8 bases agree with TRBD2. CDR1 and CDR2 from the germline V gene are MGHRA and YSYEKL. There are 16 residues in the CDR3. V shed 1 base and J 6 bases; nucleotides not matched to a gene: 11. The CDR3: CASSQAGGAGAVEQYF. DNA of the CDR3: TGCGCCAGCAGCCAAGCGGGGGGAGCGGGGGCGGTCGAGCAGTACTTC.

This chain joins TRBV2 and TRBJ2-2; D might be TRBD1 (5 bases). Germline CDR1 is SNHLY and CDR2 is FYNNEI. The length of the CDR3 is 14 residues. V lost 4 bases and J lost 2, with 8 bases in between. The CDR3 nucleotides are TGTGCCAGCAGTGGACAGCCCAACACCGGGGAGCTGTTTTTT. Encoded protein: CASSGQPNTGELFF.

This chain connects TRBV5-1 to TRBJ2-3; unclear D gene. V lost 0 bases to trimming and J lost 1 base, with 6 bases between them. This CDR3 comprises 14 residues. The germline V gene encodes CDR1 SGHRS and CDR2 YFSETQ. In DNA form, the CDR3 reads TGCGCCAGCAGCTTGGTTCAGGGCACAGATACGCAGTATTTT. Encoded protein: CASSLVQGTDTQYF.

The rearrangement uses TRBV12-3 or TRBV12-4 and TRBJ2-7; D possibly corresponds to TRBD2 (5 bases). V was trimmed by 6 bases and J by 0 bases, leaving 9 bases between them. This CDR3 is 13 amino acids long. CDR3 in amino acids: CASRDSSSYEQYF. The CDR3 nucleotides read TGTGCCAGCAGGGACTCCAGCTCCTACGAGCAGTACTTC.

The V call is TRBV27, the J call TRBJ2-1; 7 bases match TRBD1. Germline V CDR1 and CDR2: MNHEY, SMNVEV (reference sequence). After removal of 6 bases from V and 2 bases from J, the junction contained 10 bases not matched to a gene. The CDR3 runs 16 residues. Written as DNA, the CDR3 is TGTGCCAGCAGCCGAGAGGGGGCTAACCCCTACAATGAGCAGTTCTTC. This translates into CASSREGANPYNEQFF.

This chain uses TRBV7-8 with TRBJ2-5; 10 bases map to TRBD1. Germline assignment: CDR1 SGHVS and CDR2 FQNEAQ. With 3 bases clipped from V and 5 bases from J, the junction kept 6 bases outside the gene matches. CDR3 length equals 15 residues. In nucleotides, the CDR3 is TGTGCCAGCAGCTTCCAGGGACAGGGGTCGGAGACCCAGTACTTC. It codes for CASSFQGQGSETQYF. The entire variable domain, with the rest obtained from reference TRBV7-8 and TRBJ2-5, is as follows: GAGVSQSPRYKVAKRGQDVALRCDPISGHVSLFWYQQALGQGPEFLTYFQNEAQLDKSGLPSDRFFAERPEGSVSTLKIQRTQQEDSAVYLCASSFQGQGSETQYFGPGTRLLVL.